Listed here are 10 T cell receptor beta chains from one sample, sequenced in a study of CD8 T cells in ankylosing spondylitis. Study outcomes and limitations: The study identified a TCR beta motif of eight highly homologous variants that appeared characteristic of ankylosing spondylitis blood.

Each CDR3 protein gets one entry after TCRdb re-called the 5' RACE reads with MiXCR. This sample has fewer than 400,000 distinct CDR3 sequences, with about a fifth found just once. No antigen has been identified for these receptors. Sequenced input: blood, either unsorted or a sorted T cell fraction (not recorded which). The receptors stem from a male donor with ankylosing spondylitis.

This sequence joins TRBV20-1 and TRBJ1-1; D is uncertain. Trimming left V 5 bases short and J 0 bases short, with 16 bases between. Per the germline V gene, CDR1 is DFQATT and CDR2 is SNEGSKA (reference sequence). CDR3 length equals 15 residues. CDR3 region: CSAAPRVGVNTEAFF. For the CDR3, the DNA is TGCAGTGCTGCACCACGGGTCGGGGTGAACACTGAAGCTTTCTTT.

CDR3 amino acids: CSVQHRRTSGISYEQYF. CDR3 DNA sequence: TGCAGCGTTCAACACCGCCGGACTAGCGGGATTTCTTACGAGCAGTACTTC. The chain combines TRBV29-1 with TRBJ2-7; 12 bases fit TRBD2. The CDR3 extends over 17 amino acids. V gave up 5 bases and J gave up 4 bases; unmatched junction bases: 15. CDR1 and CDR2 from the germline V gene are SQVTM and ANQGSEA.

The genes are TRBV12-3 or TRBV12-4 and TRBJ1-1; D is undetermined. V lost 8 bases, J lost 0 bases, and 16 bases lay in between. This CDR3 spans 15 amino acids. CDR3: CASLGEAALNTEAFF. The CDR3 DNA follows: TGTGCCAGCCTTGGAGAGGCGGCCCTGAACACTGAAGCTTTCTTT.

Only a few counts were recorded for this clonotype. The chain carries TRBV5-1 and TRBJ2-2; tentative D call: TRBD2 (5 bases). The germline gives CDR1 SGHRS, CDR2 YFSETQ. Trimming cost V 6 bases and J 4 bases, with 10 bases left between them. The CDR3 runs to 13 residues. The CDR3 DNA follows: TGCGCCAGCATTGGAGGTTTCACCGGGGAGCTGTTTTTT. Translating it yields CASIGGFTGELFF. The complete variable domain, with remaining parts taken from reference TRBV5-1 and TRBJ2-2, reads KAGVTQTPRYLIKTRGQQVTLSCSPISGHRSVSWYQQTPGQGLQFLFEYFSETQRNKGNFPGRFSGRQFSNSRSEMNVSTLELGDSALYLCASIGGFTGELFFGEGSRLTVL.

This chain links TRBV2 with TRBJ1-1; D remains unclear. The germline gives CDR1 SNHLY, CDR2 FYNNEI. The CDR3 is made up of 13 amino acids. V shed 11 bases and J shed 1 base, with 14 bases lying between them. This CDR3 is CARARFGNTEAFF. Written as DNA, the CDR3 is TGTGCCCGCGCTAGATTTGGGAACACTGAAGCTTTCTTT.

This clonotype showed up just a few times. V and J are TRBV4-3 and TRBJ2-1, with 11 positions matching TRBD1. The CDR3 is made up of 15 amino acids. The germline V gene has CDR1 LGHNA and CDR2 YSLEER. J lost 7 bases, V lost 3 bases, and 5 bases had no gene match. CDR3 loop: CASSHAGTGGNEQFF. CDR3 coding DNA: TGCGCCAGCAGCCACGCCGGGACAGGGGGAAATGAGCAGTTCTTC.

This clonotype has more than one count but fewer than ten. The chain is built from TRBV7-2 and TRBJ2-5; 8 bases line up with TRBD1. The CDR3 runs 17 residues. With 2 bases clipped from V and 5 bases from J, the junction kept 13 bases outside the gene matches. Germline loops: CDR1 SGHTA, CDR2 FQGNSA. Here the CDR3 DNA reads TGTGCCAGCAGCTTACCTCCCCGGACAGGGATGAAGGAGACCCAGTACTTC. Amino acids: CASSLPPRTGMKETQYF.

The chain uses TRBV12-3 or TRBV12-4 and TRBJ2-5; TRBD1 agrees at 8 bases. The CDR3 has 15 amino acids. V lost 2 bases, J lost 0 bases, and 2 bases stayed unmatched. Here the CDR3 reads CASSLTGGNQETQYF. CDR3 nucleotides: TGTGCCAGCAGTTTAACAGGGGGGAACCAAGAGACCCAGTACTTC.

This clonotype has just a few counts. The chain carries TRBV5-1 and TRBJ1-1, with 11 bases identical to TRBD1. This CDR3 region has 14 residues. Per germline, CDR1 SGHRS and CDR2 YFSETQ. J lost 9 bases, V lost 3 bases, and 7 bases had no gene match. CDR3 nucleotide sequence: TGCGCCAGCAGCTCTCAGGGACAGGGGGTTCAAGCTTTCTTT. Translated, it gives CASSSQGQGVQAFF.

This clonotype was recorded many times. The chain employs TRBV10-3 and TRBJ1-3, with D maybe TRBD1 (5 bases). V lost 2 bases, J lost 2 bases, and 7 bases lay in between. Looked up from germline, CDR1 is ENHRY and CDR2 is SYGVKD. The CDR3 is made up of 14 amino acids. The CDR3 region has the DNA TGTGCCATCAGTGAGAGACAGACTGGAAACACCATATATTTT. Protein sequence: CAISERQTGNTIYF.